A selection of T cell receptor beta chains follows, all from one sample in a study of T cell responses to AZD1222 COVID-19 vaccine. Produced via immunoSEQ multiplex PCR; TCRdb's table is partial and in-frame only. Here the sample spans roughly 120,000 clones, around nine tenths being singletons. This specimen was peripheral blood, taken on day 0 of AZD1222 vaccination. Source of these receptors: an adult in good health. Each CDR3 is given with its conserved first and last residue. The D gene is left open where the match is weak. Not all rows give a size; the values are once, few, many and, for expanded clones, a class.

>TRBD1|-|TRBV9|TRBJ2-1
CASSARTGYNEQFF
TGTGCCAGCAGCGCCCGGACAGGCTACAATGAGCAGTTCTTC
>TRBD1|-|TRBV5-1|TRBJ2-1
CASSLRAGQGQYNEQFF
TGCGCCAGCAGCCTCAGGGCGGGACAGGGCCAATACAATGAGCAGTTCTTC
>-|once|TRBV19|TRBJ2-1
CASSIVFGGRYNEQFF
TGTGCCAGTAGTATAGTCTTTGGGGGCCGGTACAATGAGCAGTTCTTC
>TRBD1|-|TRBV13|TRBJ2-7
CATRGPLGYEQYF
TGTGCCACCAGGGGGCCTTTAGGCTACGAGCAGTACTTC
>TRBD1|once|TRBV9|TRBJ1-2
CASSPRLGDRGYLGYGYTF
TGTGCCAGCAGCCCCCGGTTGGGGGACAGGGGTTATCTCGGCTATGGCTACACCTTC
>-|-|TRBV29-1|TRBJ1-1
CSVLTVNTEAFF
TGCAGCGTCCTGACGGTGAACACTGAAGCTTTCTTT
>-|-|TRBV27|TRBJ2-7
CASSFFAGSYEQYF
TGTGCCAGCAGTTTCTTCGCAGGCTCCTACGAGCAGTACTTC
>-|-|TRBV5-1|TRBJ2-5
CASSLSGQETQYF
TGCGCCAGCAGCTTGTCGGGGCAAGAGACCCAGTACTTC
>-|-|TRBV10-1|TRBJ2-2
CASSVVGRTGELFF
TGCGCCAGCAGTGTTGTAGGCCGGACCGGGGAGCTGTTTTTT
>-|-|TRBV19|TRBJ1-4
CASSINMGLRAEKLFF
TGTGCCAGTAGTATCAACATGGGGCTCCGGGCGGAAAAACTGTTTTTT
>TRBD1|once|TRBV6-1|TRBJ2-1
CASSENRGYNEQFF
TGTGCCAGCAGTGAAAACAGGGGCTACAATGAGCAGTTCTTC
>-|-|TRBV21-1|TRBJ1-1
CASQTGGAWGNTEAFF
TGTGCCAGTCAGACAGGGGGCGCTTGGGGGAACACTGAAGCTTTCTTT
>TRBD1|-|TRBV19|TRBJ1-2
CASRGTGDKYGYTF
TGTGCCAGTAGGGGGACAGGGGACAAGTATGGCTACACCTTC
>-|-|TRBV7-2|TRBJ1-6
CASSFLRANSPLHF
TGTGCCAGCAGCTTCCTCAGGGCGAATTCACCCCTCCACTTT
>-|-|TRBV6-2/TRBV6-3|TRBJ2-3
CASSYSLASTDTQYF
TGTGCCAGCAGTTACTCGTTGGCTAGCACAGATACGCAGTATTTT
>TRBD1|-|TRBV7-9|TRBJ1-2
CASSLAMPETGDNYGYTF
TGTGCCAGCAGCTTAGCGATGCCCGAGACAGGGGATAACTATGGCTACACCTTC
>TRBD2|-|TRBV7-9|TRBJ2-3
CASSLGHRLAGGDTQYF
TGTGCCAGCAGCTTAGGACATCGGCTAGCGGGAGGAGATACGCAGTATTTT
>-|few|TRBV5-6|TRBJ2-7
CASSFGAAGSYEQYF
TGTGCCAGCAGCTTCGGGGCCGCGGGCTCCTACGAGCAGTACTTC
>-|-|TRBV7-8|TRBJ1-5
CASSPQGGQALGPQHF
TGTGCCAGCAGCCCCCAGGGTGGGCAGGCCCTGGGGCCCCAGCATTTT
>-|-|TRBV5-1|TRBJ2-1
CASSLELYNEQFF
TGCGCCAGCAGCTTAGAGCTTTACAATGAGCAGTTCTTC
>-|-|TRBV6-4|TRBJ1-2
CASSDRTYGYTF
TGTGCCAGCAGTGACAGGACCTATGGCTACACCTTC
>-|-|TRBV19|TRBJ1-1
CAVSRDTHTEAFF
TGTGCCGTTTCCCGGGACACCCACACTGAAGCTTTCTTT
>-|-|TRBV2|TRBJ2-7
CASRIGVPYEQYF
TGTGCCAGCAGAATTGGGGTACCCTACGAGCAGTACTTC
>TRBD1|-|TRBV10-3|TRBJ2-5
CAISESMGQINQETQYF
TGTGCCATCAGTGAGTCAATGGGACAGATCAATCAAGAGACCCAGTACTTC
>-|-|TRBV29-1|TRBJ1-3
CSPLIPGRGGNTIYF
TGCAGCCCTCTTATCCCGGGCAGGGGTGGAAACACCATATATTTT
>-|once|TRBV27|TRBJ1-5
CASSSGYLDTQPQHF
TGTGCCAGCAGTTCGGGCTACCTCGATACTCAGCCCCAGCATTTT
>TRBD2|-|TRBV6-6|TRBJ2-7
CASSYRPSGLGEQYF
TGTGCCAGCAGTTACCGACCTAGCGGGCTTGGGGAGCAGTACTTC
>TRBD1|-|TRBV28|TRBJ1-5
CASSSLRQGVNQPQHF
TGTGCCAGCAGTTCCTTACGACAGGGGGTAAATCAGCCCCAGCATTTT